This T cell receptor (beta chain) originates from a study of cytomegalovirus exposure and HLA in healthy donors. Study outcomes and limitations: In a later analysis, at a false discovery rate of 0.05, over 15,000 TCR beta sequences were associated with HLA alleles. Most CMV-associated TCR beta chains were later found to appear HLA-restricted.

Remarks on this clone: What it binds is not known.

The PCR had 60 Vbeta and 13 Jbeta primers. Here immunoSEQ multiplex PCR was the method, and the copy in TCRdb shows in-frame clones only, minus some. The data hold almost 90,000 clones, with approximately 81% observed a single time. The CDR3 contains 12 residues. Germline CDR1 and CDR2: SNHLY and FYNNEI. V was clipped by 6 bases and J by 8 bases, with 13 bases between them. The sequenced material came from PBMCs. The rearrangement links TRBV2 to TRBJ1-1, with a possible D match to TRBD1 (5 bases). This TCR came from a man aged 35-49 years in good health and CMV-seropositive. The CDR3 DNA reads TGTGCCAGCAGGTTACAGGCGTGGGAAGCTTTCTTT. The encoded protein is CASRLQAWEAFF.